This TCR beta chain was identified during a study of blood T cells in healthy people across ages (dated by TCRdb to 2013 to 2016). A note on the overall study: Template switching captured roughly one uniquely barcoded TCR beta cDNA molecule per two T cells in model experiments. The study analyzed two additional independent replicas of 1 million unique cDNA reads from the same blood draw for two donors, one aged 18 to 30 and one aged 80 or older. To avoid experimental bias, donors of different ages were distributed randomly across sequencing lanes. The donors were split into four age groups: young (average around 15 years), middle-aged (about 40), aged (approximately 59) and long-lived (more than 80). Using deep sequencing normalized with unique cDNA molecular identifiers, the study measured how TCR beta repertoire diversity changes with age.

The protocol used for the library was 5' RACE. Sequencing was carried out with an Illumina HiSeq 2500. A second 7 to 11 cycle PCR used a sample-barcoded 5' primer and a J-beta primer mix. A template-switch 5' adaptor carrying 12 random nucleotides introduced a unique molecular identifier onto each TCR beta cDNA molecule. Each sample yielded at least 2.5 million CDR3-containing paired-end reads. First-strand cDNA was synthesized from all RNA with the Mint cDNA synthesis kit, primed by a TRBC-specific oligonucleotide. Following uracil-DNA glycosylase treatment, a first 18-cycle PCR with universal primers M1SS and BC2_uni_R was performed on all cDNA. Per the source publication's procedure: Each sample was normalized by randomly selecting 1 million high-quality reads, each carrying a distinct molecular identifier. Instead of being binned into consensus sequences, reads with shared molecular identifiers were discarded. MiTCR, run with a Q25 quality threshold and the strictest error-elimination algorithm, handled CDR3 identification, clonotype clustering and error correction. A nonparametric unseen species model using Euler transformation provided a lower-bound estimate of total TCR beta diversity. Starting from the raw public reads, TCRdb applied fastp trimming at Q25, assembled clones with MiXCR and retained in-frame beta chains. CDR3 protein duplicates are merged, each entry listing the most common genes and DNA. These V and J calls originate from TCRdb's pipeline instead of the authors' own analysis. Across this sample there are about 580,000 distinct CDR3 sequences, with more than 45% seen only once. The top ten clones comprise around 23% of the sample.

Systemically healthy Caucasian individuals from Russia, approximately 39 in total and aged about 6 to 100 years, were included as donors. Each donor gave ten milliliters of peripheral blood, collected into EDTA-treated Vacutainer tubes. PBMCs were isolated by Ficoll-Paque density-gradient centrifugation, with at least 6 million obtained per sample. Trizol reagent was used to extract total RNA from the PBMCs, yielding at least 5 micrograms per sample. For every donor, an aliquot of PBMCs went through flow cytometry to measure the percentages of naive CD45RAhigh/CD27high T cells. Overall results and qualifications from the work: Total diversity estimates from one million sequenced T cells were considered lower bounds and underestimates. Observed TCR beta diversity per million T cells fell roughly linearly with age, and a significant reduction was already apparent by age approximately 41. Conclusive comparison of naive and antigen-experienced compartments was prevented by the profiling of bulk unsorted PBMCs. Compared with the aged group, more naive CD4+ T cells, fewer expanded clones and increased TCR diversity were shown by the long-lived group, suggesting age selection. Because donor CMV infection status was unknown, age-related changes in expanded clonotypes were potentially confounded. A strong correlation was found between observed TCR beta diversity and the percentage of naive T cells measured by flow cytometry.

V drops 5 bases and J drops 4 bases, leaving 9 bases in between. CDR1 MNHEY and CDR2 SMNVEV were looked up in the germline V gene (reference sequence). Including cysteine and phenylalanine, the CDR3 has 13 amino acids. The retained sequence is limited to the CDR3, 39 bases, with the frame set at the first base. Of note for this clonotype: Its antigen remains unidentified. No much larger clone is present one base from it, and per-base qualities are unavailable.

The chain is made from TRBV27 and TRBJ1-5, with the identity of the D gene unclear. Sample: blood. This receptor was identified in a man aged 80 or over in good health. Read as DNA, the sequence is TGTGCCAGCAGTCTCGCCCATAATCAGCCCCAGCATTTT. Its protein is CASSLAHNQPQHF.